A single count supports the clone carrying this T cell receptor beta chain. This record comes from a study of blood T cell repertoires in COVID-19. The wider study: The cDNA or gDNA used as material had been derived from T cells, B-cell-depleted T cells, or PBMCs.

The repertoire was sequenced with immunoSEQ multiplex PCR; TCRdb's copy has only in-frame clones and lacks some. The data show 150,000 to 200,000 clones, 80% to 90% seen once. Looked up from germline, CDR1 is LNHDA and CDR2 is SQIVND (reference sequence). The CDR3 spans 13 residues. V lost 2 bases, J lost 0 bases, and 4 bases lay in between. The receptor was derived from a man between 60 and 75 years old with acute or convalescent COVID-19. The sample was peripheral blood. The chain recombines TRBV19 with TRBJ1-1; D not resolved. Here the CDR3 reads CASSISVNTEAFF. The CDR3 DNA reads as TGTGCCAGTAGTATATCCGTGAACACTGAAGCTTTCTTT.